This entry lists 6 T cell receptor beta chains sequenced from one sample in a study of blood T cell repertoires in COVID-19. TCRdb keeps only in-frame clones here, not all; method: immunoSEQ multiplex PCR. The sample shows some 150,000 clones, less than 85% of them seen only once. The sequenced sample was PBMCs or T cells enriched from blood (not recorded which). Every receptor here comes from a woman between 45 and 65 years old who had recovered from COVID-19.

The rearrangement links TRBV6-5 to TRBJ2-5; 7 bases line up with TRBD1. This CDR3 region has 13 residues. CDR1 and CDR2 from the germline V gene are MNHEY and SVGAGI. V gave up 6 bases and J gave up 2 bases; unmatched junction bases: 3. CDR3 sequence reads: CASRGQLQETQYF. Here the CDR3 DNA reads TGTGCCAGCAGGGGACAGCTACAAGAGACCCAGTACTTC.

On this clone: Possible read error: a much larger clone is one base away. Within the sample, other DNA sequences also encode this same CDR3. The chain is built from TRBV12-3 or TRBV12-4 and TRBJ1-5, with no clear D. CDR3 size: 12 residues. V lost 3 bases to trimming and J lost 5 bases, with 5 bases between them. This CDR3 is CASSFPDQPQHF. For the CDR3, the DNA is TGTGCCAGCAGTTTCCCGGATCAGCCCCAGCATTTT.

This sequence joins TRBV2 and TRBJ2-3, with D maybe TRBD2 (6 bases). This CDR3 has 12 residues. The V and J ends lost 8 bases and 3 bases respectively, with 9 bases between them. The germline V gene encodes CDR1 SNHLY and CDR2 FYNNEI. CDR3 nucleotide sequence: TGTGCCAGCGGAGGGTCGACAGATACGCAGTATTTT. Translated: CASGGSTDTQYF. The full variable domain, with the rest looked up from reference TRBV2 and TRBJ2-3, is EPEVTQTPSHQVTQMGQEVILRCVPISNHLYFYWYRQILGQKVEFLVSFYNNEISEKSEIFDDQFSVERPDGSNFTLKIRSTKLEDSAMYFCASGGSTDTQYFGPGTRLTVL.

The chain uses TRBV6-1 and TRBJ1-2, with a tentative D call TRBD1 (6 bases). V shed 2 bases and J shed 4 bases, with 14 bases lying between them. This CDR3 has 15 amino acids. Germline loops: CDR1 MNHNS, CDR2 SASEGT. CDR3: CASSERGARGYGYTF. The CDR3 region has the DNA TGTGCCAGCAGTGAACGGGGGGCGAGAGGCTATGGCTACACCTTC.

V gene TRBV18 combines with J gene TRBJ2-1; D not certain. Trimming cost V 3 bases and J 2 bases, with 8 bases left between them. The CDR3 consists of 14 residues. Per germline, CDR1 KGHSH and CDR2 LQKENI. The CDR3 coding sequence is TGTGCCAGCTCACCCGAGGCCGCCTACAATGAGCAGTTCTTC. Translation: CASSPEAAYNEQFF.

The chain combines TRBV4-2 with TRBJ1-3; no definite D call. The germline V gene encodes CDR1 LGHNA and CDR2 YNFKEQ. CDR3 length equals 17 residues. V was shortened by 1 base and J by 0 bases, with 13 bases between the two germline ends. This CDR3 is CASSQVLRPGSGNTIYF. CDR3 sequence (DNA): TGTGCCAGCAGCCAAGTCCTCCGCCCCGGCTCTGGAAACACCATATATTTT.